Shown below are 30 T cell receptor beta chains from a single sample sequenced in a study of long-term antiretroviral therapy in people with HIV. The assay used was immunoSEQ (version v3.0), run at survey level. The repertoire was sequenced with immunoSEQ multiplex PCR; TCRdb's copy has only in-frame clones and lacks some. The repertoire includes some 24,000 clones, 65% to 90% of them detected once, and 15% to 20% sits in the top ten. The material sequenced was unsorted PBMCs, taken at the start of antiretroviral therapy, before treatment. These receptor sequences come from a woman aged 18 to 35 with HIV.

The J gene is TRBJ1-6, the V gene TRBV6-6, with D unclear. From germline, CDR1 is MNHNY and CDR2 SVGAGI (reference sequence). Trimming took 7 bases from V and 9 from J, leaving 19 bases between them. The CDR3 length is 15 residues. The CDR3 here is CASTLGGRVGSPLHF. The CDR3, as DNA: TGTGCCAGCACCTTGGGCGGGAGGGTCGGTTCACCCCTCCACTTT.

This clone came up once. The chain joins TRBV19 to TRBJ2-7; 11 positions match TRBD1. V gave up 5 bases and J gave up 2 bases; unmatched junction bases: 5. Germline CDR1 is LNHDA and CDR2 is SQIVND (reference sequence). CDR3 length: 15 amino acids. The CDR3 protein is CASSSGTGGTYEQYF. CDR3 sequence (DNA): TGTGCCAGTAGTTCCGGGACAGGGGGTACCTACGAGCAGTACTTC.

The rearrangement links TRBV5-1 to TRBJ2-7; 8 nucleotides align to TRBD1. The CDR3 has 15 residues. The V gene's germline CDR1 is SGHRS and CDR2 YFSETQ. V was clipped by 0 bases and J by 4 bases; unmatched bases: 6. This CDR3 is CASSLVQGAVYEQYF. DNA of the CDR3: TGCGCCAGCAGCTTGGTCCAGGGGGCAGTGTACGAGCAGTACTTC.

The chain uses TRBV6-6 and TRBJ2-2; tentatively, D is TRBD2 (5 bases). Germline assignment: CDR1 MNHNY and CDR2 SVGAGI (reference sequence). Between the trimmed V and J ends, which lost 2 bases and 4 bases, there was a span of 14 bases. CDR3 length equals 16 residues. The CDR3 DNA is TGTGCCAGCAGTTACGCCCTCGGGGAGATCACCGGGGAGCTGTTTTTT. Residues: CASSYALGEITGELFF.

This clone was recorded once. The chain has TRBV7-2 and TRBJ2-7; D remains ambiguous. With 1 base removed from V and 7 bases from J, the gap between germline ends came to 8 bases. The germline V gene has CDR1 SGHTA and CDR2 FQGNSA. The CDR3 consists of 12 residues. CDR3: CASSLEWGEQYF. The CDR3 coding sequence is TGTGCCAGCAGCTTAGAATGGGGAGAGCAGTACTTC.

This sequence joins TRBV28 and TRBJ2-7; 9 bases map to TRBD1. The CDR3 contains 16 residues. V lost 4 bases to trimming and J lost 0 bases; unmatched junction nucleotides: 7. From germline, CDR1 is MDHEN and CDR2 SYDVKM. Here the CDR3 DNA reads TGTGCCAGCAGTTCTTACAGGGGGCCGAGCTCCTACGAGCAGTACTTC. This codes for CASSSYRGPSSYEQYF.

The chain employs TRBV20-1 and TRBJ2-5; D gene ambiguous. The CDR3 length is 9 residues. Germline V gene lookup returns CDR1 DFQATT and CDR2 SNEGSKA (reference sequence). Trimming stripped 8 bases from V and 5 bases from J, with 6 bases between. The CDR3 nucleotides read TGCAGTACCGGGGAGACCCAGTACTTC. Amino acid sequence: CSTGETQYF.

DNA of the CDR3: TGTGCCTGGAGTGTCGGGGGGCAGGGAAGTTCACCCCTCCACTTT. This encodes CAWSVGGQGSSPLHF. This sequence joins TRBV30 and TRBJ1-6, with D maybe TRBD1 (6 bases). This CDR3 has 15 residues. Trimming took off 0 bases at V and 9 bases at J, with 15 bases between the two ends. CDR1 is GTSNPN, CDR2 SVGIG, per germline (reference sequence).

The chain uses TRBV14 and TRBJ2-1; 11 nucleotides align to TRBD1. This CDR3 contains 17 residues. Germline V lookup: CDR1 SGHDN, CDR2 FVKESK. V lost 3 bases, J lost 7 bases, and 11 bases stayed unmatched. CDR3: CASSHLIRDRGRNEQFF. CDR3 in DNA: TGTGCCAGCAGCCACTTGATCCGGGACAGGGGGAGGAATGAGCAGTTCTTC.

CDR3 sequence: CASSLGGTSGTDTQYF. In DNA form, the CDR3 reads TGTGCCAGCAGCTTGGGCGGGACTAGCGGCACAGATACGCAGTATTTT. The J gene is TRBJ2-3, the V gene TRBV5-8, with TRBD2 matching over 10 bases. Germline CDR1 SGHTS, CDR2 YDEGEE. The CDR3 has 16 residues. With V trimmed by 0 bases and J by 1 base, 2 bases remained unmatched.

V usage is TRBV5-1 and J usage is TRBJ2-7; D is tentatively TRBD1 or TRBD2 (5 bases each). The CDR3 has 11 residues. Trimming left V 7 bases short and J 7 bases short, with 12 bases between. Germline V gene lookup returns CDR1 SGHRS and CDR2 YFSETQ. CDR3 DNA: TGCGCCAGCGGGGACCTCTGGGAGCAGTACTTC. Amino acid sequence: CASGDLWEQYF.

The rearrangement joins TRBV10-3 to TRBJ1-1; 7 nucleotides line up with TRBD1. Trimming cost V 0 bases and J 3 bases; bases outside gene matches: 7. The CDR3 runs 16 residues. The germline CDR1 and CDR2 sequences are ENHRY and SYGVKD. The CDR3 loop reads CAISESYRGSDTEAFF. For the CDR3, the DNA is TGTGCCATCAGTGAGTCCTACAGGGGTAGTGACACTGAAGCTTTCTTT.

The chain links TRBV6-1 to TRBJ1-2; 8 nucleotides align to TRBD1. CDR3 length: 14 amino acids. Per germline, CDR1 MNHNS and CDR2 SASEGT. The trim removed 6 bases at V and 5 bases at J, leaving 8 bases unmatched. The CDR3, as DNA: TGTGCCAGCAGCCCGGACAGGGATGGGTATGGCTACACCTTC. Its translation: CASSPDRDGYGYTF.

This sequence joins TRBV14 and TRBJ2-7, with 13 bases lining up with TRBD2. V shed 3 bases, J shed 2 bases, and the junction held 7 bases outside the gene matches. Germline V CDR1 and CDR2: SGHDN, FVKESK. The CDR3 covers 17 residues. The CDR3 here is CASSHVTSGRAPYEQYF. The CDR3 DNA reads TGTGCCAGCAGCCACGTTACTAGCGGGAGGGCCCCCTACGAGCAGTACTTC. The full variable domain, rest sourced from reference TRBV14 and TRBJ2-7, is EAGVTQFPSHSVIEKGQTVTLRCDPISGHDNLYWYRRVMGKEIKFLLHFVKESKQDESGMPNNRFLAERTGGTYSTLKVQPAELEDSGVYFCASSHVTSGRAPYEQYFGPGTRLTVT.

V usage is TRBV7-9 and J usage is TRBJ1-4; 7 positions agree with TRBD1. Losses at the gene ends were 9 bases for V and 3 bases for J; bases not matched to a gene: 10. This CDR3 has 15 amino acids. CDR1 SEHNR and CDR2 FQNEAQ come from the germline V gene (reference sequence). In DNA form, the CDR3 reads TGTGCCAGAAGCGCTAAGACAGGGCCTAATGAAAAACTGTTTTTT. Protein sequence: CARSAKTGPNEKLFF.

The rearrangement links TRBV4-3 to TRBJ2-7; D is perhaps TRBD1 or TRBD2 (5 bases each). This CDR3 has 17 amino acids. Germline V gene data show CDR1 as LGHNA and CDR2 as YSLEER. V lost 0 bases and J lost 5, with 20 bases in between. This CDR3 reads CASSQDAPRHGANEQYF. For the CDR3, the DNA is TGCGCCAGCAGCCAAGATGCTCCTCGGCACGGGGCCAACGAGCAGTACTTC.

This chain links TRBV6-5 with TRBJ1-1; 9 nucleotides agree with TRBD1. Germline CDR1 MNHEY, CDR2 SVGAGI. The length of the CDR3 is 14 residues. V shed 2 bases and J 4 bases; nucleotides not matched to a gene: 2. CDR3 residues: CASSYLDRGTEAFF. The CDR3 DNA is TGTGCCAGCAGTTACCTGGACAGGGGCACTGAAGCTTTCTTT.

The chain uses TRBV27 and TRBJ1-5; D is uncertain. Germline-derived CDR1 and CDR2 are MNHEY and SMNVEV (reference sequence). The CDR3 consists of 14 residues. Trimming took 3 bases from V and 0 from J, leaving 6 bases between them. The DNA for the CDR3 is TGTGCCAGCAGTTTTGGGTATAGCAATCAGCCCCAGCATTTT. Its translation: CASSFGYSNQPQHF.

The chain has TRBV2 and TRBJ2-1; 7 bases line up with TRBD2. This CDR3 region has 14 residues. Germline V gene lookup returns CDR1 SNHLY and CDR2 FYNNEI. Losses at the gene ends were 5 bases for V and 4 bases for J; bases not matched to a gene: 5. CDR3 sequence reads: CASSREAGYNEQFF. CDR3 in DNA: TGTGCCAGCAGTCGGGAGGCCGGGTACAATGAGCAGTTCTTC.

This chain uses TRBV7-2 with TRBJ2-1; D is unresolved. The ends were cut back, 4 bases at V and 2 bases at J, with 12 bases in the middle. From germline, CDR1 is SGHTA and CDR2 FQGNSA. This CDR3 comprises 15 residues. CDR3: CASSSGVGPYNEQFF. CDR3 nucleotide sequence: TGTGCCAGCAGCTCTGGAGTAGGGCCCTACAATGAGCAGTTCTTC.

A note on this clone: Germline is not matched at one junction end, which may reflect a read error. This chain connects TRBV6-5 to TRBJ1-4, with 9 nucleotides matching TRBD1. Per the germline V gene, CDR1 is MNHEY and CDR2 is SVGAGI. The CDR3 length is 11 residues. CDR3 amino acids: CASRPQGATIF. The DNA for the CDR3 is TGTGCCAGCAGACCACAGGGGGCGACCATATTT.

The chain combines TRBV6-6 with TRBJ1-6, with TRBD1 identical over 10 bases. CDR3 length equals 15 residues. In germline, CDR1 is MNHNY, CDR2 SVGAGI (reference sequence). Trimming took 4 bases from V and 10 from J; bases not matched to a gene: 7. The CDR3 nucleotides read TGTGCCAGCAGTTCTCCGGGACAGGGGATGTCACCCCTCCACTTT. This sequence encodes CASSSPGQGMSPLHF.

The V gene is TRBV4-3, the J gene TRBJ2-1; TRBD2 matches at 8 bases. This CDR3 is built from 16 residues. Trimming took 3 bases from V and 0 from J; bases not matched to a gene: 4. The V gene's germline CDR1 is LGHNA and CDR2 YSLEER. In nucleotides, the CDR3 is TGCGCCAGCAGCCAGGAGACTAGCGTCTCCTACAATGAGCAGTTCTTC. This sequence encodes CASSQETSVSYNEQFF.

The chain employs TRBV11-2 and TRBJ2-3; D possibly uses TRBD1 or TRBD2 (5 bases each). The CDR3 totals 15 residues. CDR1 is SGHAT and CDR2 is FQNNGV in the germline V gene. The V gene lost 5 bases and the J gene lost 5 bases, with 17 bases spanning the gap. The DNA of the CDR3 is TGTGCCAGCAGCCCAGGGACCAACGATCGAGATACGCAGTATTTT. This codes for CASSPGTNDRDTQYF.

This chain joins TRBV11-3 and TRBJ2-7, with D perhaps matching TRBD1 or TRBD2 (5 bases each). The CDR3 length is 17 residues. Germline values: CDR1 SGHNT, CDR2 YENEEA. The ends were cut back, 5 bases at V and 2 bases at J, with 22 bases in the middle. The CDR3 nucleotides read TGTGCCAGCAGCCTAACGGGACCCCAAGTCTATCCCTACGAGCAGTACTTC. This encodes CASSLTGPQVYPYEQYF.

The chain carries TRBV19 and TRBJ1-5; a weak D match, TRBD1 (6 bases). CDR1 is LNHDA and CDR2 is SQIVND in the germline V gene (reference sequence). Trimming took off 4 bases at V and 5 bases at J, with 18 bases between the two ends. This CDR3 contains 16 residues. CDR3 sequence (DNA): TGTGCCAGTAGTACCGGACAGCGTGACCTTTATCAGCCCCAGCATTTT. As protein: CASSTGQRDLYQPQHF.

This rearrangement joins TRBV25-1 to TRBJ2-2; maybe TRBD2 (7 bases). The CDR3 runs to 15 residues. V dropped 4 bases and J dropped 7 bases, with 16 bases sitting between them. Germline V gene sequence: CDR1 MGHDK, CDR2 SYGVNS. In nucleotides, the CDR3 is TGTGCCAGCAGTGGGGACTACCTCAGGGGCGGGGAGCTGTTTTTT. This codes for CASSGDYLRGGELFF.

This clone was recorded once. The chain recombines TRBV9 with TRBJ1-2, with 8 bases that match TRBD1. V lost 4 bases to trimming and J lost 2 bases; unmatched junction nucleotides: 7. The CDR3 spans 15 residues. From germline, CDR1 is SGDLS and CDR2 YYNGEE. The CDR3 DNA follows: TGTGCCAGCAGCAGGACAGGGACGGGAAACTATGGCTACACCTTC. It translates to CASSRTGTGNYGYTF.

The chain uses TRBV7-9 and TRBJ1-3; D is unclear. CDR1 SEHNR and CDR2 FQNEAQ come from the germline V gene (reference sequence). V lost 3 bases and J lost 5, with 20 bases in between. The CDR3 runs to 17 residues. The CDR3 DNA follows: TGTGCCAGCAGCTTGACGGAGGCGGCAATATCCAGAAACACCATATATTTT. Residues: CASSLTEAAISRNTIYF.

The chain joins TRBV5-6 to TRBJ1-2, with TRBD1 matching 7 bases. With 7 bases clipped from V and 6 bases from J, the junction kept 6 bases outside the gene matches. Germline V gene sequence: CDR1 SGHDT, CDR2 YYEEEE. CDR3 length: 12 residues. CDR3 sequence (DNA): TGTGCCAGCCAAGGACAGGACGATGGCTACACCTTC. Protein product: CASQGQDDGYTF.